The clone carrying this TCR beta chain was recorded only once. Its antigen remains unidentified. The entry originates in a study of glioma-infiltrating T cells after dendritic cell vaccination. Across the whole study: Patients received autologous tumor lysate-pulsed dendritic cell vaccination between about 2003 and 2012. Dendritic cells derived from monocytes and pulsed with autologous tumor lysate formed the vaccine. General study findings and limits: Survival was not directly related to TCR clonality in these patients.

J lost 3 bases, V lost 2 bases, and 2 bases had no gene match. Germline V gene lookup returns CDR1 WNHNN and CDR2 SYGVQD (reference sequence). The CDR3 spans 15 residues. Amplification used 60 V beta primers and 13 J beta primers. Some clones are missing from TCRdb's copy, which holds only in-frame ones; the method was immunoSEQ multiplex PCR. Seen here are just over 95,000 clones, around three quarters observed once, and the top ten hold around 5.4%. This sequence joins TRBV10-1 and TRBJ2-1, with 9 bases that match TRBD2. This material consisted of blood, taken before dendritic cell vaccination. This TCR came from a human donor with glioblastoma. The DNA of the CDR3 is TGCGCCAGCAGTGAGATGCGGGAGGGCTACAATGAGCAGTTCTTC. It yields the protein CASSEMREGYNEQFF.